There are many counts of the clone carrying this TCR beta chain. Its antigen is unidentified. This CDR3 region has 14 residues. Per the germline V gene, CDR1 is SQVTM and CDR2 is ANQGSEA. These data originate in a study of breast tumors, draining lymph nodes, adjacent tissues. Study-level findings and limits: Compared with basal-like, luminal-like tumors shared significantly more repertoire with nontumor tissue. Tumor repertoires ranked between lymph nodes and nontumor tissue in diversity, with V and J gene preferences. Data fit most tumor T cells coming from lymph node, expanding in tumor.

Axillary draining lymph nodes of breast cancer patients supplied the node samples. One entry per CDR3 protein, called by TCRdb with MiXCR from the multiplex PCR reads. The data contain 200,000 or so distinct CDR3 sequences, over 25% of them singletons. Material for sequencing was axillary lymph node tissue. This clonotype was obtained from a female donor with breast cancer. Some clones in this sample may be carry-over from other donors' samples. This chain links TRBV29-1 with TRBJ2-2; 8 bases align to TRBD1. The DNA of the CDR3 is TGCAGTGTACGGCAGGGGGCCTCGACCGGGGAGCTGTTTTTT. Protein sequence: CSVRQGASTGELFF.